Below, 8 T cell receptor beta chains from the same sample are listed, as sequenced in a study of shared clonotypes between healthy human individuals (TCRdb year 2020). Receptor amplification or capture employed the immunoSEQ multiplex PCR assay. TCRdb took over this immuneACCESS table, retaining in-frame rearrangements with V and J assigned. Such tables are incomplete; in checked studies, under half of the missing clones stem from an unresolved V gene, and the remainder is unexplained. Recorded for this sample are about 79,000 clones; roughly three fifths of them occurred a single time. The top ten constitute roughly 56% of the sample. Specimen: memory CD8+ T cells sorted from blood. The sample's cell subset or site, from its label and the paper: CD45RO+ cells pooled with CCR7-negative TemRA cells. These receptors came from a man in his thirties or forties in good health.

The genes are TRBV5-1 and TRBJ2-1; D perhaps matches TRBD1 (6 bases). The V and J ends lost 1 base and 3 bases respectively, with 8 bases between them. Germline V CDR1 and CDR2: SGHRS, YFSETQ. The CDR3 totals 14 residues. The CDR3 reads CASSLWTDYNEQFF. CDR3 bases: TGCGCCAGCAGCTTGTGGACAGACTACAATGAGCAGTTCTTC.

Details on this clone: This may be a read error: a much more frequent sequence differs by one nucleotide. The same CDR3 arises from other DNA sequences in this sample as well. The chain combines TRBV6-5 with TRBJ1-2; 7 nucleotides agree with TRBD1. V lost 6 bases and J lost 4; bases outside the gene matches: 2. There are 12 residues in the CDR3. Looked up from germline, CDR1 is MNHEY and CDR2 is SVGAGI. CDR3 amino acids: CASRGTAYGYTF. DNA of the CDR3: TGTGCCAGCAGGGGGACAGCCTATGGCTACACCTTC.

This clone was counted many times. The V and J genes are TRBV6-5 and TRBJ2-1, with 7 bases identical to TRBD1. The CDR3 length is 13 residues. The germline V gene encodes CDR1 MNHEY and CDR2 SVGAGI. V was clipped by 5 bases and J by 6 bases; unmatched bases: 4. For the CDR3, the DNA is TGTGCCAGCAGTCGACAGGGCGGCAATGAGCAGTTCTTC. It yields the protein CASSRQGGNEQFF.

This sequence joins TRBV18 and TRBJ2-1; perhaps TRBD1 as D (5 bases). The CDR3 is 21 residues long. Trimming took 4 bases from V and 6 from J, leaving 34 bases between them. The germline CDR1 and CDR2 sequences are KGHSH and LQKENI. In DNA form, the CDR3 reads TGTGCCAGCTCACACACCGCCTTAGTAGGGGTCAACCCCAGGAGCTTCAATGAGCAGTTCTTC. Protein product: CASSHTALVGVNPRSFNEQFF.

The chain carries TRBV9 and TRBJ2-4; tentative D call: TRBD2 (5 bases). The V gene lost 3 bases and the J gene lost 5 bases, with 12 bases spanning the gap. The CDR3 is made up of 14 amino acids. The germline gives CDR1 SGDLS, CDR2 YYNGEE. The CDR3 DNA reads as TGTGCCAGCAGCGGAGGGTATAGGCAAAACATTCAGTACTTC. Translated: CASSGGYRQNIQYF.

This chain connects TRBV20-1 to TRBJ1-1; D is unresolved. Trimming cost V 6 bases and J 3 bases, with 8 bases left between them. Germline lookup yields CDR1 DFQATT and CDR2 SNEGSKA (reference sequence). This CDR3 contains 11 residues. The CDR3 DNA sequence: TGCAGTGCCGCCGGTGACACTGAAGCTTTCTTT. It codes for CSAAGDTEAFF.

This clone was observed a few times. The genes are TRBV4-1 and TRBJ2-2; D is undetermined. The V and J ends lost 3 bases and 4 bases respectively, with 15 bases between them. Germline lookup yields CDR1 MGHRA and CDR2 YSYEKL. The CDR3 is 16 residues long. The CDR3 sequence: CASSQLDLISTGELFF. Written as DNA, the CDR3 is TGCGCCAGCAGCCAGCTGGACCTAATCAGCACCGGGGAGCTGTTTTTT.

The V and J genes are TRBV15 and TRBJ2-7; D is undetermined. The germline V and J ends were trimmed by 5 bases and 6 bases, with 17 bases remaining between them. The CDR3 runs 14 residues. Germline V lookup: CDR1 LNHNV, CDR2 YYDKDF (reference sequence). CDR3 amino acids: CATSYDRSVSEQYF. The CDR3 DNA reads TGTGCCACCAGCTACGACCGGTCTGTAAGCGAGCAGTACTTC.